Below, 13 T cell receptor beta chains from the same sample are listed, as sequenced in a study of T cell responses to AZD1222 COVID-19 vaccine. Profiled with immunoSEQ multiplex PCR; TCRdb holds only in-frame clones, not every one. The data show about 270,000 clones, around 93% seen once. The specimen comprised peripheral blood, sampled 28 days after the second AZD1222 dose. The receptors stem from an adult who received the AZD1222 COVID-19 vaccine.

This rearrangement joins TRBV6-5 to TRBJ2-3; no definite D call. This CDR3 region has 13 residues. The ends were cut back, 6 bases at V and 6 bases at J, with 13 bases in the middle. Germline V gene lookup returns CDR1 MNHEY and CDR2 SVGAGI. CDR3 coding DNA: TGTGCCAGCAGACGTAGGATCCGGGATACGCAGTATTTT. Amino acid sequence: CASRRRIRDTQYF.

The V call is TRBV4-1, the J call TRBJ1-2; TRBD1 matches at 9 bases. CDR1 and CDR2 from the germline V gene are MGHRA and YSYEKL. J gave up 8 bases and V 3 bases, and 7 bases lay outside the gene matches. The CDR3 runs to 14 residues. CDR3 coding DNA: TGCGCCAGCAGCCAGGCCGGGACAGGGAGAGGCTACACCTTC. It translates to CASSQAGTGRGYTF.

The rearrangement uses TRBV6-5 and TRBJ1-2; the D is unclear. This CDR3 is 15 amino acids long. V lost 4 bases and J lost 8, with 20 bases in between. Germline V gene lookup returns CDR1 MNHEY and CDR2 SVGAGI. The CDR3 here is CASSLRSSGSRGYTF. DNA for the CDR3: TGTGCCAGCAGTTTACGGTCTTCGGGGTCTAGAGGCTACACCTTC.

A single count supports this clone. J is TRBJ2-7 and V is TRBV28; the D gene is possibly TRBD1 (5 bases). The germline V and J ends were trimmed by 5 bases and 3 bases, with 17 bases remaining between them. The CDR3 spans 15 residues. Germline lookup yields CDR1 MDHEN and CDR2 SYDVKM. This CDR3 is CASSTLGRAYYEQYF. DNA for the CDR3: TGTGCCAGCAGTACGCTTGGCAGGGCCTACTACGAGCAGTACTTC.

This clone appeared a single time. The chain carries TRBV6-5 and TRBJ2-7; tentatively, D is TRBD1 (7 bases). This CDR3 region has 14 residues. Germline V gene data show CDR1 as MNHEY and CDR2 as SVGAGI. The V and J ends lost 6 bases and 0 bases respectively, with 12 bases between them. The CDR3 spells CASRRDSLSYEQYF. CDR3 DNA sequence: TGTGCCAGCAGGCGGGACAGCCTCTCCTACGAGCAGTACTTC.

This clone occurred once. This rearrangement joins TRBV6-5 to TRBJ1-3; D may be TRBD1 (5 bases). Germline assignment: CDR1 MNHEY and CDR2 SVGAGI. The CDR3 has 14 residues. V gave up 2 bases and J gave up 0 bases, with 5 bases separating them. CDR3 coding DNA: TGTGCCAGCAGTTACAGGGGCTCTGGAAACACCATATATTTT. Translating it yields CASSYRGSGNTIYF.

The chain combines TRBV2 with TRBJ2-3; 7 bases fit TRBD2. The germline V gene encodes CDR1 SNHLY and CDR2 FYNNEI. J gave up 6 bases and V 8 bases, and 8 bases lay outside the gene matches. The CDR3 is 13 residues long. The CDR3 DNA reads TGTGCCAGCGGGAGGGGAAAAGGGGATACGCAGTATTTT. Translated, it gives CASGRGKGDTQYF.

This CDR3 is CASSLNRDRGRGTGELFF. The CDR3 nucleotides are TGTGCCAGCAGCTTAAACCGGGACAGGGGGCGAGGCACCGGGGAGCTGTTTTTT. The V call is TRBV5-7, the J call TRBJ2-2; 12 bases match TRBD1. TRBV5-7 is identified as an open reading frame with a role that is uncertain. This CDR3 has 18 residues. The junction had 9 bases not matched to a gene; V was cut back by 2 bases and J by 4 bases.

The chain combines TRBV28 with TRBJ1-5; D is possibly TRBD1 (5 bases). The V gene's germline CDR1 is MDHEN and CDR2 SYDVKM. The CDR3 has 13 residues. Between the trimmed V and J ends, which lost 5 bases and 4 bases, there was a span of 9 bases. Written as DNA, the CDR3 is TGTGCCAGCAGTAGGGGAGGGAATCAGCCCCAGCATTTT. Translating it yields CASSRGGNQPQHF.

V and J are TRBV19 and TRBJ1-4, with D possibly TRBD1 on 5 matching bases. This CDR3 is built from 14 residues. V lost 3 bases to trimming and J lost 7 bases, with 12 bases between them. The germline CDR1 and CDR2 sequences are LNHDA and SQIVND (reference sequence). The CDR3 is CASSIQGRIEKLFF. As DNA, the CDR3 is TGTGCCAGTAGTATCCAGGGAAGGATTGAAAAACTGTTTTTT.

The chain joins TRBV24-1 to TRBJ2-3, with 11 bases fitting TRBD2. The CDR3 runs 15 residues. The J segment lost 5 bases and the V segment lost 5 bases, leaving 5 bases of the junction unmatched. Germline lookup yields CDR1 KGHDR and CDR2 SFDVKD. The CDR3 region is CATSVIAGGQDTQYF. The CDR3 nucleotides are TGTGCCACCAGTGTGATAGCGGGAGGGCAAGATACGCAGTATTTT.

The CDR3 spells CASSAYRGNTEAFF. The CDR3 DNA sequence: TGTGCCAGTAGTGCCTACAGGGGAAACACTGAAGCTTTCTTT. The chain carries TRBV19 and TRBJ1-1, with TRBD1 matching 7 bases. The ends lost 5 bases at V and 2 bases at J; junction bases unmatched: 5. The CDR3 has 14 amino acids. In germline, CDR1 is LNHDA, CDR2 SQIVND (reference sequence).

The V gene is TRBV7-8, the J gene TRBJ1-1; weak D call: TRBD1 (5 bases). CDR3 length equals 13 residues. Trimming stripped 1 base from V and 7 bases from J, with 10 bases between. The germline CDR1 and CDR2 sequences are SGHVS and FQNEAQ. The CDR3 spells CASSLGGGSEAFF. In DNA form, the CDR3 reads TGTGCCAGCAGCTTAGGCGGGGGTAGTGAAGCTTTCTTT.